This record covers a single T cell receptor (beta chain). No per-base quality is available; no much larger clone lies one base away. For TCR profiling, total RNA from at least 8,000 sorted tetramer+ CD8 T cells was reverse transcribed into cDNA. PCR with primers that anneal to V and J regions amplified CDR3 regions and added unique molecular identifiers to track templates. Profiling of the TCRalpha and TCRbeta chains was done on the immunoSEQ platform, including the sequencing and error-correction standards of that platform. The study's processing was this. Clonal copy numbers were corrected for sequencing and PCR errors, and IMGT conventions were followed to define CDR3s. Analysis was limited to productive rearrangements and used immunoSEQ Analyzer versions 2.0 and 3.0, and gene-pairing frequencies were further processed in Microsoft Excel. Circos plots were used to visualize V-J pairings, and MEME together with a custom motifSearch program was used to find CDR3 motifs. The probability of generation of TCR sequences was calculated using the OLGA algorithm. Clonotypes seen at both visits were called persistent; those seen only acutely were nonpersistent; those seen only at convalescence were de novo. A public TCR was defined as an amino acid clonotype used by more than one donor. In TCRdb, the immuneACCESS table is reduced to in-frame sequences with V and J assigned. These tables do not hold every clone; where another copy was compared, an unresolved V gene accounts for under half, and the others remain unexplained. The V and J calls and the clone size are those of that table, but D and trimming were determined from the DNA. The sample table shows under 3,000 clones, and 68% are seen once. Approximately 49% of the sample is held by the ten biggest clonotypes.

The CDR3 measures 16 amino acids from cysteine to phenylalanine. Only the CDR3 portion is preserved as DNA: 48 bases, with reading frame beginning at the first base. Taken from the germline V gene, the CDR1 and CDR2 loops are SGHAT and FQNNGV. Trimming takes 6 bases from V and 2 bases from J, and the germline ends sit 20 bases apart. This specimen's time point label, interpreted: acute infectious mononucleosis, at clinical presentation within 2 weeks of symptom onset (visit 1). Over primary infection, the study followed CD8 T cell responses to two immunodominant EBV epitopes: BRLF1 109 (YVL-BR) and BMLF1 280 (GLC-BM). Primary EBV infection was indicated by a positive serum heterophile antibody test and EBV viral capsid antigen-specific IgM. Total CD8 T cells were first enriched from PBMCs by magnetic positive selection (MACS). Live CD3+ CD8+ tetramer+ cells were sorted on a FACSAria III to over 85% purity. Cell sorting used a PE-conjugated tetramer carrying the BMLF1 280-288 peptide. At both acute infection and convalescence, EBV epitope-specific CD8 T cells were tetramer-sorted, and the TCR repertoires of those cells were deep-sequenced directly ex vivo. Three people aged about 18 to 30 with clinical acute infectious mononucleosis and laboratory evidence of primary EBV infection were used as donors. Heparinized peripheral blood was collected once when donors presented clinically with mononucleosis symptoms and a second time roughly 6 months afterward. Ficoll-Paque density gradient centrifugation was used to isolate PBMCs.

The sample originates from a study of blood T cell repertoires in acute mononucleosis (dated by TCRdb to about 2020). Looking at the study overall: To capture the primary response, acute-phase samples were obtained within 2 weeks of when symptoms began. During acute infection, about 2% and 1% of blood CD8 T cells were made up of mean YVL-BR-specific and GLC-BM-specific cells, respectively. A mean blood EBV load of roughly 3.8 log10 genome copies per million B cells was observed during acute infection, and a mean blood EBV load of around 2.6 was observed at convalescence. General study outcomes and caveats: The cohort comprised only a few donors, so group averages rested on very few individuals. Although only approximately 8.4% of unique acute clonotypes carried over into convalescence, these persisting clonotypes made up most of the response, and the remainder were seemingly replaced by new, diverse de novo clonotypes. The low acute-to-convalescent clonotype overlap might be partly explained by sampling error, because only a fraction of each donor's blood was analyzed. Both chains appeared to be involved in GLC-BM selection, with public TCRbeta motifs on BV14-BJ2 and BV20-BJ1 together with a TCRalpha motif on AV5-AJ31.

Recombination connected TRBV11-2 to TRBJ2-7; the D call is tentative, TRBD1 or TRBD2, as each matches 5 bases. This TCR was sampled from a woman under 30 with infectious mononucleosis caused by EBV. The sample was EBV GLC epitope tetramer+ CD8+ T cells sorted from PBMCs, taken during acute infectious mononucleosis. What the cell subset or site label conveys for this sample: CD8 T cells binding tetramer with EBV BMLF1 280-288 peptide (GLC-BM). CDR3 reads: CASSYSPRDPAYEQYF. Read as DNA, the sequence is TGTGCCAGCAGTTACTCGCCCCGGGACCCAGCCTACGAGCAGTACTTC.